A single sample is the source of the 19 T cell receptor beta chains below, sequenced in a study of CD4 T cells in relation to SARS-CoV-2 and coronaviruses. These TCRs' antigens remain unknown. Assay: immunoSEQ multiplex PCR; the TCRdb copy retains only in-frame clones and omits some. The sample holds about 30,000 clones; around 76% are singletons and the top ten take 3.4%. The sequenced sample was memory CD4+ T cells from PBMCs, cultured in vitro. The receptors come from an adult with COVID-19.

The chain joins TRBV2 to TRBJ2-7; the D gene is possibly TRBD1 (6 bases). The CDR3 is 13 residues long. Between the trimmed V and J ends, which lost 6 bases and 5 bases, there was a span of 14 bases. Germline-derived CDR1 and CDR2 are SNHLY and FYNNEI. The CDR3 bases are TGTGCCAGCAGGAAGCAGGGGATCGACGAGCAGTACTTC. Protein: CASRKQGIDEQYF.

The genes are TRBV2 and TRBJ2-6, with TRBD1 matching over 9 bases. Trimming at V came to 3 bases and at J to 3 bases, leaving 9 bases not matched to a gene. Germline V gene data show CDR1 as SNHLY and CDR2 as FYNNEI. The CDR3 contains 18 residues. The CDR3 nucleotides are TGTGCCAGCAGTGAGGAGAACAGGGGGCGCTATGGGGCCAACGTCCTGACTTTC. Translated, it gives CASSEENRGRYGANVLTF.

The V call is TRBV2, the J call TRBJ2-2; no reliable D call. The CDR3 has 14 residues. The germline V gene has CDR1 SNHLY and CDR2 FYNNEI. Trimming shortened V by 2 bases and J by 2 bases, and 6 bases separated the two germline ends. DNA of the CDR3: TGTGCCAGCAGTGAAATGGTTAACACCGGGGAGCTGTTTTTT. Its translation: CASSEMVNTGELFF.

This clone has only a few counts. V gene TRBV29-1 combines with J gene TRBJ2-7, with D tentatively TRBD1 (6 bases). Germline-derived CDR1 and CDR2 are SQVTM and ANQGSEA. V lost 7 bases and J lost 1, with 17 bases in between. The CDR3 spans 14 residues. CDR3 residues: CSAKVARGSYEQYF. The DNA of the CDR3 is TGCAGCGCCAAGGTGGCCAGGGGATCCTACGAGCAGTACTTC.

This chain joins TRBV5-4 and TRBJ2-2; 7 positions agree with TRBD2. Germline CDR1 and CDR2: SGHNT and YYREEE (reference sequence). This CDR3 is built from 17 residues. Trimming cost V 3 bases and J 6 bases; bases outside gene matches: 14. Written as DNA, the CDR3 is TGTGCCAGCAGCTGGGGAGGGGCTTCTCGGGACTCCGGGGAGCTGTTTTTT. It encodes CASSWGGASRDSGELFF.

J is TRBJ1-2 and V is TRBV3-1 (or the pseudogene TRBV3-2); 9 bases agree with TRBD1. This CDR3 has 16 residues. CDR1 is LGHDT and CDR2 is YNNKEL in the germline V gene (reference sequence). Trimming removed 2 bases from V and 0 bases from J; junction bases left unmatched: 4. CDR3 sequence: CASSQTGQGSNYGYTF. The CDR3 region has the DNA TGTGCCAGCAGCCAAACGGGACAGGGATCTAACTATGGCTACACCTTC.

The chain couples TRBV4-1 to TRBJ2-2, with 10 bases matching TRBD2. CDR1 and CDR2 from the germline V gene are MGHRA and YSYEKL. This CDR3 has 20 residues. V was pared by 1 base and J by 0 bases, with 11 bases of the junction left unmatched. The CDR3 loop is CASSQALGLAEFANTGELFF. The CDR3 coding sequence is TGCGCCAGCAGCCAAGCTCTAGGACTAGCGGAGTTCGCGAACACCGGGGAGCTGTTTTTT.

This chain links TRBV27 with TRBJ2-3; tentative D call: TRBD1 (7 bases). CDR1 MNHEY and CDR2 SMNVEV come from the germline V gene (reference sequence). Trimming took off 5 bases at V and 2 bases at J, with 11 bases between the two ends. The CDR3 is 14 residues long. For the CDR3, the DNA is TGTGCCAGCAGTAACAGGGGACTCACAGATACGCAGTATTTT. It codes for CASSNRGLTDTQYF.

This clone has a single count. The J gene is TRBJ2-7, the V gene TRBV7-2; tentatively, D is TRBD2 (6 bases). The germline CDR1 and CDR2 sequences are SGHTA and FQGNSA. The CDR3 extends over 14 amino acids. Deletions cut 3 bases from V and 7 bases from J, with 16 bases between. The CDR3 spells CASSLARDLGEQYF. CDR3 DNA sequence: TGTGCCAGCAGCTTGGCCCGGGACTTAGGGGAGCAGTACTTC. The entire variable domain, with the rest obtained from reference TRBV7-2 and TRBJ2-7, is as follows: GAGVSQSPSNKVTEKGKDVELRCDPISGHTALYWYRQSLGQGLEFLIYFQGNSAPDKSGLPSDRFSAERTGGSVSTLTIQRTQQEDSAVYLCASSLARDLGEQYFGPGTRLTVT.

V usage is TRBV28 and J usage is TRBJ2-6; 8 positions agree with TRBD1. The CDR3 sequence is 19 residues long. After removal of 5 bases from V and 2 bases from J, the junction contained 14 bases not matched to a gene. Germline assignment: CDR1 MDHEN and CDR2 SYDVKM. This CDR3 is CASSPPTWAGGTGANVLTF. The DNA of the CDR3 is TGTGCCAGCAGTCCTCCCACTTGGGCAGGGGGCACTGGGGCCAACGTCCTGACTTTC. The variable domain in full, with the rest retrieved from reference TRBV28 and TRBJ2-6, is DVKVTQSSRYLVKRTGEKVFLECVQDMDHENMFWYRQDPGLGLRLIYFSYDVKMKEKGDIPEGYSVSREKKERFSLILESASTNQTSMYLCASSPPTWAGGTGANVLTFGAGSRLTVL.

A single count supports this clone. The chain uses TRBV19 and TRBJ2-3; perhaps TRBD1 as D (6 bases). In germline, CDR1 is LNHDA, CDR2 SQIVND (reference sequence). This CDR3 region has 16 residues. Trimming pared 6 bases from V and 6 bases from J, leaving 22 bases between. The CDR3 DNA reads as TGTGCCAGTAGCCTCCAAGGGGGAGAGAGTTCGGATACGCAGTATTTT. Its protein product is CASSLQGGESSDTQYF. Using reference TRBV19 and TRBJ2-3 for the parts outside the CDR3, the full variable domain is DGGITQSPKYLFRKEGQNVTLSCEQNLNHDAMYWYRQDPGQGLRLIYYSQIVNDFQKGDIAEGYSVSREKKESFPLTVTSAQKNPTAFYLCASSLQGGESSDTQYFGPGTRLTVL.

The genes are TRBV11-2 and TRBJ2-7; no clear D. The CDR3 length is 11 residues. Germline-derived CDR1 and CDR2 are SGHAT and FQNNGV. Trimming took off 8 bases at V and 0 bases at J, with 5 bases between the two ends. Here the CDR3 reads CASGISYEQYF. CDR3 sequence (DNA): TGTGCCAGCGGAATCTCCTACGAGCAGTACTTC.

The chain joins TRBV7-9 to TRBJ1-3, with D perhaps TRBD1 (6 bases). Trimming removed 4 bases from V and 0 bases from J, with 10 bases in between. The CDR3 runs 15 residues. CDR1 SEHNR and CDR2 FQNEAQ come from the germline V gene (reference sequence). The DNA for the CDR3 is TGTGCCAGCAGCTCTGACAGGCACTCTGGAAACACCATATATTTT. Translated, it gives CASSSDRHSGNTIYF.

The rearrangement links TRBV21-1 to TRBJ2-7; the table's D call, TRBD1, was not checked against the DNA. TRBV21-1 is a listed pseudogene. The length of the CDR3 is 16 residues. The CDR3 bases are TGTGCCAGCAGCAAAGGTACCAGGGGGAAAGGATCCGAGCAGTACTTC. As protein: CASSKGTRGKGSEQYF.

Points on this clone: The CDR3 does not close with the conserved phenylalanine or tryptophan, likely indicating a read error. The DNA is omitted, as the CDR3 cannot be located on it reliably, and the CDR3 follows TCRdb's listing. This chain joins TRBV28 and TRBJ2-3; whether TRBD2, the table's D call, matches the DNA was not checked. The CDR3 comprises 14 residues, both ends counted. Germline V gene data show CDR1 as MDHEN and CDR2 as SYDVKM. This CDR3 is CASSSALSSGRAIL.

CDR3 DNA sequence: TGCGCCAGCAGTTCCGGGACCGACACCGGGGAGCTGTTTTTT. Encoded protein: CASSSGTDTGELFF. This chain connects TRBV10-1 to TRBJ2-2, with D tentatively TRBD1 or TRBD2 (5 bases each). The CDR3 covers 14 residues. V was clipped by 5 bases and J by 3 bases, with 10 bases between them. Germline V CDR1 and CDR2: WNHNN, SYGVQD (reference sequence).

This clone was seen a few times. The chain recombines TRBV10-3 with TRBJ2-1, with 8 bases that match TRBD2. Germline-derived CDR1 and CDR2 are ENHRY and SYGVKD. This CDR3 is 15 amino acids long. J gave up 5 bases and V 10 bases, and 13 bases lay outside the gene matches. CDR3 bases: TGTGCCACCGGGGGGGAGCAGCGCTGGCACAATGAGCAGTTCTTC. It specifies CATGGEQRWHNEQFF.

The rearrangement joins TRBV30 to TRBJ2-5; TRBD2 matches 11 bases. The CDR3 has 14 amino acids. CDR1 and CDR2 (germline): GTSNPN, SVGIG (reference sequence). Losses at the gene ends were 1 base for V and 4 bases for J; bases not matched to a gene: 2. The CDR3 protein is CAWSAGLAGETQYF. The CDR3 region has the DNA TGTGCCTGGAGTGCAGGACTAGCGGGAGAGACCCAGTACTTC.

The chain uses TRBV6-5 and TRBJ1-2, with D possibly matching TRBD1 (6 bases). The V end was cut by 7 bases, the J end by 0 bases, with 15 bases between. The CDR3 totals 15 residues. From germline, CDR1 is MNHEY and CDR2 SVGAGI. The CDR3 loop is CASTRRGHSNYGYTF. DNA for the CDR3: TGTGCCAGCACCCGTCGGGGGCATTCTAACTATGGCTACACCTTC.